The 17 T cell receptor beta chains below all came from one sample that was sequenced in a study of blood T cells in healthy people across ages. The use of a sample-barcoded 5' primer and a J-beta primer mix characterized a second PCR of about 6 to 12 cycles. MiXCR was run by TCRdb on the 5' RACE reads, yielding one entry per CDR3 protein. The data show around 870,000 distinct CDR3 sequences, 25% to 35% seen once. The material sequenced was blood. All receptors derive from a woman of 80 years or more in good health.

The J gene is TRBJ2-3, the V gene TRBV20-1, with D hard to call. CDR1 and CDR2 (germline): DFQATT, SNEGSKA (reference sequence). V lost 0 bases, J lost 4 bases, and 11 bases lay in between. This CDR3 comprises 14 residues. The CDR3 coding sequence is TGCAGTGCTAGAGATTCTCAGCGTCCAGATACGCAGTATTTT. Protein sequence: CSARDSQRPDTQYF.

The rearrangement uses TRBV6-2 or TRBV6-3 and TRBJ1-6, with D possibly TRBD1 on 5 matching bases. Per germline, CDR1 MNHEY and CDR2 SVGEGT. V lost 4 bases and J lost 7, with 14 bases in between. The CDR3 length is 15 residues. The CDR3 DNA follows: TGTGCCAGCAGTTGTGTCCAGGGAGGGAATTCACCCCTCCACTTT. Its translation: CASSCVQGGNSPLHF.

This clonotype has ten or more counts. J is TRBJ2-1 and V is TRBV15, with 7 bases that match TRBD1. The CDR3 totals 15 residues. J lost 6 bases, V lost 1 base, and 6 bases had no gene match. Germline values: CDR1 LNHNV, CDR2 YYDKDF (reference sequence). CDR3 protein: CATSRGGGSRNEQFF. The CDR3 DNA follows: TGTGCCACCAGCAGAGGAGGGGGCTCCCGCAATGAGCAGTTCTTC.

With respect to this clonotype: At one end the junction does not follow the germline gene, possibly because of a read error. The gene calls are TRBV7-2 and TRBJ1-4; D may be TRBD1 (6 bases). Germline-derived CDR1 and CDR2 are SGHTA and FQGNSA. There are 16 residues in the CDR3. The chain's CDR3 is CAGSLVGTRPNEKLFF. The CDR3 DNA sequence: TGTGCCGGCAGCTTAGTCGGGACAAGACCTAATGAAAAACTGTTTTTT.

Of note for this clonotype: A much larger clone differs by one base, so this may be a read error. The chain recombines TRBV7-9 with TRBJ2-3, with D possibly being TRBD1 (6 bases). Germline CDR1 and CDR2: SEHNR and FQNEAQ (reference sequence). There are 16 residues in the CDR3. CDR3 region: CASNLGRTDRADTQYF. CDR3 in DNA: TGTGCCAGCAACTTAGGCAGGACAGATAGGGCAGATACGCAGTATTTT.

The chain joins TRBV2 to TRBJ2-2; no clear D gene. The CDR3 has 14 residues. V was cut by 6 bases and J by 5 bases, with 13 bases left in between. Germline-derived CDR1 and CDR2 are SNHLY and FYNNEI. CDR3 DNA sequence: TGTGCCAGCAGCCCCTCGACTGCTACCGGGGAGCTGTTTTTT. This sequence encodes CASSPSTATGELFF. The whole variable domain, filled in from reference TRBV2 and TRBJ2-2, reads EPEVTQTPSHQVTQMGQEVILRCVPISNHLYFYWYRQILGQKVEFLVSFYNNEISEKSEIFDDQFSVERPDGSNFTLKIRSTKLEDSAMYFCASSPSTATGELFFGEGSRLTVL.

The chain joins TRBV28 to TRBJ2-3; weak D call: TRBD1 (6 bases). Trimming took off 5 bases at V and 2 bases at J, with 14 bases between the two ends. CDR3 length equals 15 residues. Germline V gives CDR1 MDHEN, CDR2 SYDVKM. The CDR3 here is CASSISWGHTDTQYF. The CDR3 nucleotides are TGTGCCAGCAGTATCTCCTGGGGGCACACAGATACGCAGTATTTT.

On this clonotype itself: Compared with germline, one end of the junction differs, possibly owing to a read error. J is TRBJ1-4 and V is TRBV20-1, with 12 bases lining up with TRBD1. Germline V gene sequence: CDR1 DFQATT, CDR2 SNEGSKA (reference sequence). The CDR3 contains 15 residues. The CDR3 DNA reads as TGCAGTACTAGAGTACCGGGACAGGGGGCTGAAAAACTGTTTTTT. It yields the protein CSTRVPGQGAEKLFF.

This chain links TRBV5-5 with TRBJ2-5; weak D call: TRBD1 (6 bases). Germline assignment: CDR1 SGHKS and CDR2 YYEKEE (reference sequence). The V and J ends lost 0 bases and 2 bases respectively, with 20 bases between them. The CDR3 consists of 18 residues. This CDR3 reads CASSLGEDRLILQETQYF. CDR3 bases: TGTGCCAGCAGCTTGGGTGAGGACAGACTCATTCTACAAGAGACCCAGTACTTC.

This clonotype was observed a single time. V usage is TRBV7-2 and J usage is TRBJ2-5; TRBD2 agrees at 9 bases. Germline V gene data show CDR1 as SGHTA and CDR2 as FQGNSA. There are 16 residues in the CDR3. Trimming cost V 1 base and J 5 bases; bases outside gene matches: 8. The CDR3 sequence is CASSLVPAGGRETQYF. The DNA of the CDR3 is TGTGCCAGCAGCTTAGTTCCAGCGGGGGGCAGGGAGACCCAGTACTTC.

This clonotype was observed many times. The chain combines TRBV9 with TRBJ2-1; tentative D call: TRBD2 (5 bases). The germline V gene encodes CDR1 SGDLS and CDR2 YYNGEE. Trimming removed 4 bases from V and 7 bases from J, with 15 bases in between. The CDR3 loop spans 14 amino acids. CDR3 loop: CASSRGSLGNEQFF. The CDR3 nucleotides are TGTGCCAGCAGCCGGGGATCTTTGGGGAATGAGCAGTTCTTC.

The chain links TRBV25-1 to TRBJ1-6, with no clear D. V was trimmed by 5 bases and J by 14 bases, leaving 19 bases between them. Germline assignment: CDR1 MGHDK and CDR2 SYGVNS. The CDR3 totals 14 residues. The DNA of the CDR3 is TGTGCCAGCAGTTCGGCAGCTGGAGGTGCGGCCCTCCACTTT. Amino acid sequence: CASSSAAGGAALHF.

This clonotype came up many times. At one end the junction does not follow the germline gene, possibly because of a read error. The genes are TRBV7-2 and TRBJ1-5, with D perhaps matching TRBD1 (5 bases). Germline CDR1 reads SGHTA; CDR2 reads FQGNSA. The CDR3 is made up of 15 amino acids. CDR3: CASSLAGLSNQPQHF. CDR3 bases: TGCGCCAGCAGCTTGGCGGGACTAAGCAATCAGCCCCAGCATTTT.

This chain connects TRBV7-2 to TRBJ1-1; no definite D call. Trimming shortened V by 1 base and J by 1 base, and 10 bases separated the two germline ends. The germline gives CDR1 SGHTA, CDR2 FQGNSA. This CDR3 contains 15 residues. The CDR3 DNA follows: TGTGCCAGCAGCTTAGAAGGGTGGGGGAACACTGAAGCTTTCTTT. Amino acid sequence: CASSLEGWGNTEAFF.

The table lists this clonotype with a few counts. The chain employs TRBV6-1 and TRBJ1-5; tentatively, D is TRBD1 (6 bases). The germline CDR1 and CDR2 sequences are MNHNS and SASEGT. The CDR3 is made up of 16 amino acids. Trimming left V 4 bases short and J 1 base short, with 14 bases between. The CDR3 protein is CASSGQGLLSNQPQHF. As DNA, the CDR3 is TGTGCCAGCAGTGGTCAGGGGTTACTGAGCAATCAGCCCCAGCATTTT.

For this clonotype: An end of the junction differs from the germline gene, which may be a read error. The chain recombines TRBV10-2 with TRBJ1-2; D is uncertain. The CDR3 consists of 14 residues. In germline, CDR1 is WSHSY, CDR2 SAAADI. CDR3 nucleotide sequence: TGTGCCAGCAGTGGACGGGAAGAGGTCTATGGCTACACCTTC. This sequence encodes CASSGREEVYGYTF.

This clonotype was picked up a small number of times. The gene calls are TRBV7-9 and TRBJ1-5; no definite D call. Trimming removed 3 bases at V and 7 bases at J, with 7 bases between. The CDR3 has 12 residues. Looked up from germline, CDR1 is SEHNR and CDR2 is FQNEAQ (reference sequence). The CDR3 nucleotides are TGTGCCAGCAGCTTGGTTCCCCAGCCCCAGCATTTT. Protein: CASSLVPQPQHF.